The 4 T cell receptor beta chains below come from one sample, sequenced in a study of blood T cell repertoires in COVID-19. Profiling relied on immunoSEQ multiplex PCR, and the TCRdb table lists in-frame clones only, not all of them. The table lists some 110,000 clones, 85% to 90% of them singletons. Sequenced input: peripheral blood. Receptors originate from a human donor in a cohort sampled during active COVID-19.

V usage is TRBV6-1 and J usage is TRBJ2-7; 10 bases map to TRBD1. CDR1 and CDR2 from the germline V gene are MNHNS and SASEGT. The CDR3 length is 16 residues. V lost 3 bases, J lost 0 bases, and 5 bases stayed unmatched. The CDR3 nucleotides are TGTGCCAGCAGTGACGGGACAGGGGTCCTCTCCTACGAGCAGTACTTC. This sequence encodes CASSDGTGVLSYEQYF.

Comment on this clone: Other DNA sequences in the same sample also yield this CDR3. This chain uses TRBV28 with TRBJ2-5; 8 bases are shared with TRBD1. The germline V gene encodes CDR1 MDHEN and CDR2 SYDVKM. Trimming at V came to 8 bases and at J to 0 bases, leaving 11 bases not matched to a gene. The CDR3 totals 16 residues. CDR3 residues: CASSGGGTGYQETQYF. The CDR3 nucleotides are TGTGCCAGCTCCGGAGGCGGGACAGGATACCAAGAGACCCAGTACTTC.

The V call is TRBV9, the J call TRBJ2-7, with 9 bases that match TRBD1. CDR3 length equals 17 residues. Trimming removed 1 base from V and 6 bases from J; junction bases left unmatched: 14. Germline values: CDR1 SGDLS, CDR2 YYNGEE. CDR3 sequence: CASSVPLPGQGITEQYF. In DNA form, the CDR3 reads TGTGCCAGCAGCGTACCCCTTCCGGGACAGGGAATTACCGAGCAGTACTTC.

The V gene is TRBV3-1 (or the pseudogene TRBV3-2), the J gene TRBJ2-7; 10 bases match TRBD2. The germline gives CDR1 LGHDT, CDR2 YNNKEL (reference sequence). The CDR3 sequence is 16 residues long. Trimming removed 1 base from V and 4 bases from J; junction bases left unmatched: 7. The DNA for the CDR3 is TGTGCCAGCAGCCAAGGGGTAGCGGGAGGAGGGTACGAGCAGTACTTC. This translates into CASSQGVAGGGYEQYF.